A few counts support the clone carrying this T cell receptor (beta chain). Its antigen is still unknown. These data originate in a study of early T cells in non-severe SARS-CoV-2 infection. Study details: Bulk RNA from unsorted whole blood was sequenced; chains were unpaired. Findings of the study overall: In VDJdb matching, anti-spike CD8 responses were favored while private and CD4 specificities went missing.

Unique molecular identifier tags were affixed to discrete cDNA molecules. Via MiXCR, TCRdb re-called the 5' RACE reads, giving one row per CDR3 protein. The sample records tens of thousands of distinct CDR3 sequences, around 13% being singletons. Trimming removed 5 bases at V and 0 bases at J, with 13 bases between. The CDR3 consists of 15 residues. The germline V gene encodes CDR1 SGHTA and CDR2 FQGTGA. The TCR originated in an adult who was a healthcare worker with PCR-confirmed SARS-CoV-2 infection or an uninfected control (not recorded which). The V and J genes are TRBV7-3 and TRBJ1-1, with TRBD1 as a possible D gene (6 bases). The sample was whole blood. The CDR3 DNA is TGTGCCAGCAGCCCAGGGGCAGGGATGAACACTGAAGCTTTCTTT. Translated: CASSPGAGMNTEAFF. Full variable domain (rest looked up from reference TRBV7-3 and TRBJ1-1): GAGVSQTPSNKVTEKGKYVELRCDPISGHTALYWYRQSLGQGPEFLIYFQGTGAADDSGLPNDRFFAVRPEGSVSTLKIQRTERGDSAVYLCASSPGAGMNTEAFFGQGTRLTVV.